The text below deals with one T cell receptor beta chain. The antigen remains undetermined. The sample belongs to a study of T cell responses to AZD1222 COVID-19 vaccine. Findings and limits, study-wide: Donors, mostly white British, included more females; clonal diversity was possibly underestimated. The study identified only a handful of AZD1222 recipients as seropositive at baseline. Spike regions recognized by vaccine-associated CD4 TCRs spanned the protein, led by 160-218 and 743-854.

The protocol was immunoSEQ multiplex PCR, while the TCRdb copy is restricted to in-frame clones and leaves out a portion. The sample lists about 150,000 clones, roughly 88% occurring once. V was clipped by 5 bases and J by 12 bases; unmatched bases: 7. Germline V gene lookup returns CDR1 MNHEY and CDR2 SMNVEV (reference sequence). The length of the CDR3 is 13 residues. Pooling was applied to second doses at about 4 or about 12 weeks. This sequence originates from an adult who received the AZD1222 COVID-19 vaccine. The chain recombines TRBV27 with TRBJ2-1; 10 bases are shared with TRBD2. Sequencing was performed on peripheral blood, taken 28 days after the second AZD1222 dose. CDR3 loop: CASSPLLAGRQFF. The DNA of the CDR3 is TGTGCCAGCAGTCCTTTACTAGCGGGGAGGCAGTTCTTC.